The T cell receptor (beta chain) under discussion was sequenced for a study of blood T cell repertoires in COVID-19 (dated by TCRdb to the early 2020s). Regarding the study in general: The collaborator samples originated in the United States, Italy and Spain and spanned the acute and convalescent phases of COVID-19. The prospective study material was composed of cDNA or gDNA derived from T cells, B-cell-depleted T cells, or PBMCs. The dataset comprised deeply sampled blood TCRbeta repertoires from subjects exposed to, actively infected with, or recovered from COVID-19. The repertoires were made available in a free public database intended to serve as a resource for research on the immune response to SARS-CoV-2. The samples were drawn from two sources: the first 160 participants of the ongoing ImmuneRACE study, and about 1,300 subjects contributed by 6 global collaborators. The sample metadata nearly always contained a de-identified subject ID, COVID-19 status, age in years and sex. Where available, HLA class I and class II types were obtained from metadata supplied by the sample provider rather than from assay-based typing.

TCRbeta CDR3 regions were amplified from genomic DNA using the immunoSEQ Assay, a bias-controlled multiplex PCR. Per the source publication's procedure: The number of nucleated cells in each sample was estimated by amplification of reference gene primers within the assay. To quantify the absolute abundance of each unique TCRbeta CDR3 rearrangement, sequence reads were collapsed and filtered. For each sample, productive Simpson clonality was calculated as the square root of Simpson's diversity index over productive rearrangements. This is the immuneACCESS table as TCRdb keeps it, with only in-frame sequences that have V and J called. A part of the clones is gone; compared with another copy, unresolved V genes explain less than half, and the rest is unexplained. The V and J calls and the clone size are those of that table, but D and trimming were determined from the DNA. The sample table lists about 310,000 clones, roughly 90% of them with a count of one. The leading ten clones occupy around 2.1% of the sample.

From cysteine to phenylalanine, the CDR3 is 13 amino acids long. Just CDR3 DNA is preserved here, 39 bases in frame from base 1. The V end loses 0 bases and the J end loses 10 bases, and a stretch of 8 bases separates them. The CDR1 and CDR2 encoded by the germline V gene are SGDLS and YYNGEE. On the study overall, not on this receptor specifically: The quantity of clinical and demographic metadata differed by source and by participant and was supplied without curation.

As concerns this clone: The antigen it recognizes is unknown. No base quality values were provided; no much bigger clone lies one nucleotide off.

The collaborating institutions used their own protocols to collect whole blood in K2EDTA tubes. For TCRbeta analysis, collaborator samples were shipped as frozen whole blood, as isolated PBMCs, or as DNA extracted from either sample type. Sample: peripheral blood. The source is a man between 18 and 29 years old with active or convalescent COVID-19. The chain joins TRBV9 to TRBJ1-6; the D gene assignment is ambiguous. CDR3 loop: CASSVAPGSPLHF. The DNA sequence is TGTGCCAGCAGCGTAGCTCCAGGCTCACCCCTCCACTTT.